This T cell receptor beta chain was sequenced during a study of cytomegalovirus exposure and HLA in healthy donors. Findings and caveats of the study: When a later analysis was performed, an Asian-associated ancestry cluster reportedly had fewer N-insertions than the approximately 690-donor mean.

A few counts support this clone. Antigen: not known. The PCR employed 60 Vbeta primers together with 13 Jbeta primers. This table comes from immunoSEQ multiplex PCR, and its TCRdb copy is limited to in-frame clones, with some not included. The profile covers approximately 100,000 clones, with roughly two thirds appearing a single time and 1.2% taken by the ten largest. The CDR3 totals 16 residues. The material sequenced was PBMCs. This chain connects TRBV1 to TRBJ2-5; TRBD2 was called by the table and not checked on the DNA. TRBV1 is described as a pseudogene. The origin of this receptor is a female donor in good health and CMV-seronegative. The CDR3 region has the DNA TGCACCAGCAGCCAAGATCGGGCGGGGCTCCAAGAGACCCAGTACTTC. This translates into CTSSQDRAGLQETQYF.